The following is a T cell receptor beta chain sequence with its context. Its antigen has not been determined. No qualities accompany the bases; no much larger clone lies one base away. The V end gives up 7 bases and the J end 0 bases, leaving 17 bases in the junction not matched to a gene. CDR1 GTSNPN and CDR2 SVGIG were looked up in the germline V gene (reference sequence). From its cysteine to its phenylalanine, the CDR3 spans 19 amino acids. Solely the CDR3 DNA is kept, with 57 bases framed from the first base. The TCR beta CDR3 regions were amplified from RNA transcripts. A first-round RT-PCR of the TCR CDR3 used the HTBI primer set with the Qiagen OneStep RT-PCR kit. A second multiplex PCR round built the libraries, followed by size selection and purification. Libraries were sequenced paired-end with 100 bp reads on an Illumina HiSeq2000. As for how the authors treated the data: Raw data were processed with SOAPnuke, discarding reads with adapters, uncalled bases, mean Phred below 15, or no exact constant-primer or identifier match. COPE v1.2.5 was used to merge the high-quality paired reads, and each unique nucleotide sequence was defined as a clonotype. Clonotypes were aligned to IMGT TRBV, TRBD and TRBJ reference segments using MiTCR v1.1. The analysis was restricted to V-J combinations with a frequency above 0.0001, which together covered approximately 99% of the repertoires. A TCS score was defined as the ratio of F50 (clonal expansion) to E x V (chaos), with BLOSUM62-based TCRdist applied between CDR3 peptides within each V-J. Welch's t-statistics and random forest reduced just over 500 V-J features to about 13, which were used in a naive Bayes classifier (R e1071). Thyroid-blood repertoire similarity was quantified with the Morisita-Horn index. TCRdb reprocessed the public reads (quality trimming at Q25 with fastp, clone calling with MiXCR) and kept in-frame beta chains. Rows merge per CDR3 protein into single entries with the most common DNA and genes. The V and J calls here are based on TCRdb, not the publication. The sample records approximately 610,000 distinct CDR3 sequences, about 15% of which are singletons. In total, the top ten clones hold roughly 4.5% of the sample.

This record comes from a study of T cells in Graves' hyperthyroidism and ophthalmopathy (dated by TCRdb to between 2018 and 2020). Context from the whole study: Peripheral blood was sampled at the time of initial diagnosis, prior to any treatment. To identify TCR V-J signatures that set the groups apart, the researchers used a discovery cohort of about a hundred patients, made up of fewer than 50 with Graves' ophthalmopathy and 55 to 65 with stable Graves' hyperthyroidism. Prospective prediction of ophthalmopathy was tested in an independent validation cohort consisting of fewer than 20 hyperthyroidism patients and around 16 patients who later progressed to ophthalmopathy. For training and testing, the 100 patients in the discovery cohort were randomly divided in a 7:3 ratio. In about 6 Graves' hyperthyroidism patients, the study also compared T-cell repertoires from thyroid tissue with T-cell repertoires from blood. After sampling, hyperthyroidism patients received methimazole starting at 30 mg daily, and ophthalmopathy patients received high-dose intravenous methylprednisolone. According to the paper, TCR Vbeta CDR3 sequencing was carried out on around 140 peripheral blood samples, which came from fewer than 50 ophthalmopathy, about 75 hyperthyroidism and about 17 progressor patients. The full study reports these points: A model built on a 13 V-J signature distinguished ophthalmopathy from stable hyperthyroidism, reaching roughly 88% sensitivity and around 81% specificity in cross-validation and 80%/75% in testing. Most expanded thyroid clonotypes (frequency above 0.001) were also detected in blood, a finding suggesting that blood repertoires may reflect thyroid immune responses. Sample size was not statistically predetermined, and investigators were not blinded to group allocation. During validation, the model predicted progression to ophthalmopathy a median of roughly six months ahead of onset, with around 71% sensitivity and 72% to 85% specificity.

Ophthalmopathy patients had moderately to severely active disease, Clinical Activity Score of at least 3, NOSPECS grade of at least 4, and duration under 3 months. Exclusion was applied to patients with uncontrolled infections, other autoimmune diseases, pregnancy or lactation. Clinical symptoms, serum thyroxine and TRAb, thyroid ultrasound, and orbital computed tomography formed the basis for the diagnoses. Ficoll-Paque density gradient centrifugation was used to isolate PBMCs from around 10 ml of fresh peripheral blood. Total RNA was extracted using Trizol reagent, and RNA quality was assessed on an Agilent 2100 Bioanalyzer.

Sequenced sample: blood. Recombination joined TRBV30 with TRBJ2-3, and TRBD2 aligns with 12 junction nucleotides. The TCR originated in a woman aged 40 to 50 with Graves' ophthalmopathy. The nucleotides read TGTGCCTACCGTCTGGGACTAGCGGGCCTCCCTACTAGCACAGATACGCAGTATTTT. Translated, this is CAYRLGLAGLPTSTDTQYF.